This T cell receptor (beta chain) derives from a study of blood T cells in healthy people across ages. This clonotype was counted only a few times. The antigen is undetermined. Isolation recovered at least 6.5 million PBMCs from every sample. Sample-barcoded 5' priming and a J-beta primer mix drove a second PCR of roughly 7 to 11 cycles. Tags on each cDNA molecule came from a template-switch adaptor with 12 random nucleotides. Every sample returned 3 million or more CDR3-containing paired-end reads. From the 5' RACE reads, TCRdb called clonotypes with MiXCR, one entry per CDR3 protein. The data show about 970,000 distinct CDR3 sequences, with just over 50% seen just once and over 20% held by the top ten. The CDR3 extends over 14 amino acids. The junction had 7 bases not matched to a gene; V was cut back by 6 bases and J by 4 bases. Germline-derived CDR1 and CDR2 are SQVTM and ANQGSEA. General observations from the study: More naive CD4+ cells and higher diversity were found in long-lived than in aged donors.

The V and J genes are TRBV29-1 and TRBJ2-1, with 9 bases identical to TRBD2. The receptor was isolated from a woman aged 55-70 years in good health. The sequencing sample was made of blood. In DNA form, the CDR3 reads TGCAGCGTCCCTAGCGGGGTGGGGTACAATGAGCAGTTCTTC. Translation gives CSVPSGVGYNEQFF.